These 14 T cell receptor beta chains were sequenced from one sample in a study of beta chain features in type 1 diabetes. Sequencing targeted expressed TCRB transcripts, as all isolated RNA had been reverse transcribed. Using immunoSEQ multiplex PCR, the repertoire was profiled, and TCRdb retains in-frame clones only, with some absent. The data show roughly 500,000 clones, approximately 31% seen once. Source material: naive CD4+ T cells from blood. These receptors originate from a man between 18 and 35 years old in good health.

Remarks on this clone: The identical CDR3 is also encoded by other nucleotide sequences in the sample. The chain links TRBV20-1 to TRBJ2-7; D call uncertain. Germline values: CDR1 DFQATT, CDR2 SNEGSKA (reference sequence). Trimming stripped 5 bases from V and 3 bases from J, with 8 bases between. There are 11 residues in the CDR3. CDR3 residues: CSAGLSYEQYF. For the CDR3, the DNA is TGCAGTGCTGGCCTTAGCTACGAGCAGTACTTC.

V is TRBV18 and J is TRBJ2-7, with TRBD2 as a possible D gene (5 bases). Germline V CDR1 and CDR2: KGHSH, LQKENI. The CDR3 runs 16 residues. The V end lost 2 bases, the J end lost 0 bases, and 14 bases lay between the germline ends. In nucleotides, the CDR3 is TGTGCCAGCTCACCAAGTGGACTCCTCAACTCCTACGAGCAGTACTTC. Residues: CASSPSGLLNSYEQYF.

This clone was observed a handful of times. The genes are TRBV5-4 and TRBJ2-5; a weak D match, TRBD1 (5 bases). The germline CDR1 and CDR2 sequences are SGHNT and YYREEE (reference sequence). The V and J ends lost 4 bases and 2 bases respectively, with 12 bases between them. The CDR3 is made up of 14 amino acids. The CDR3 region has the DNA TGTGCCAGCAGCGACGCACAGGTACAAGAGACCCAGTACTTC. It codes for CASSDAQVQETQYF.

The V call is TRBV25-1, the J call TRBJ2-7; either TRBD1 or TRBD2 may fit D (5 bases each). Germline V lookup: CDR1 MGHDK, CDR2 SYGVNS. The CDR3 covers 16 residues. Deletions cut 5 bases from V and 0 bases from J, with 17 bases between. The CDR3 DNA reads TGTGCCAGCAGTACAGACCGGGACCCGAGCTCCTACGAGCAGTACTTC. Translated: CASSTDRDPSSYEQYF.

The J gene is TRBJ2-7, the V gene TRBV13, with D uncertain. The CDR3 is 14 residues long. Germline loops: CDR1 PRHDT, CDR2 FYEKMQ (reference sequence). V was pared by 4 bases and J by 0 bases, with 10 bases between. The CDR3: CASSSTAYSYEQYF. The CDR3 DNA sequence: TGTGCCAGCAGCTCCACAGCGTACTCCTACGAGCAGTACTTC.

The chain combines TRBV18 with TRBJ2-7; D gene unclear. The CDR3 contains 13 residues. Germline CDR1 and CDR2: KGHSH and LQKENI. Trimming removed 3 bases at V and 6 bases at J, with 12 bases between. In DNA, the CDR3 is TGTGCCAGCTCACCGGTAGGGCTGGCCGAGCAGTACTTC. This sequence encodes CASSPVGLAEQYF.

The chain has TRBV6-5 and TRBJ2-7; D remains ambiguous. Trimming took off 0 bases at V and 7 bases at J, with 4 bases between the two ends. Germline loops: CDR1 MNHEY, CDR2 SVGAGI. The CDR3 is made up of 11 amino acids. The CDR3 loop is CASSYSREQYF. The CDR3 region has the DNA TGTGCCAGCAGTTACTCGAGGGAGCAGTACTTC.

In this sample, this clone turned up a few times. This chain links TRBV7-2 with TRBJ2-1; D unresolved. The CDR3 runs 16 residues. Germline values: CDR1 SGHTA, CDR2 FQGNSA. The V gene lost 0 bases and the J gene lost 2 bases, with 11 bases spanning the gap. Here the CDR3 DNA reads TGTGCCAGCAGCTTAGCGCAAGCGAGTGCCTACAATGAGCAGTTCTTC. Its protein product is CASSLAQASAYNEQFF.

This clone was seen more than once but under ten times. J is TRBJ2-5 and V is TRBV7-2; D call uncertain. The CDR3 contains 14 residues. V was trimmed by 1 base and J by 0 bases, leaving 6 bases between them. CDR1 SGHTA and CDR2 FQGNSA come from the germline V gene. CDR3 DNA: TGTGCCAGCAGCTTAGGGAGTTACCAAGAGACCCAGTACTTC. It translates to CASSLGSYQETQYF.

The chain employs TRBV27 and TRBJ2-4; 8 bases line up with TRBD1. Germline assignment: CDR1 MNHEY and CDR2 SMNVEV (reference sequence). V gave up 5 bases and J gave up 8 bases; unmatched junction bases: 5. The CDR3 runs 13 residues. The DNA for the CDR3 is TGTGCCAGCAGTGTCGACAGGGGAGACATTCAGTACTTC. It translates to CASSVDRGDIQYF.

The CDR3 DNA follows: TGTGCCAGCGGCCAGGGTAGGACTGAAGCTTTCTTT. Protein sequence: CASGQGRTEAFF. The chain recombines TRBV25-1 with TRBJ1-1; TRBD1 might be the D (5 bases). CDR1 and CDR2 (germline): MGHDK, SYGVNS. This CDR3 has 12 amino acids. V gave up 8 bases and J gave up 5 bases, with 12 bases separating them.

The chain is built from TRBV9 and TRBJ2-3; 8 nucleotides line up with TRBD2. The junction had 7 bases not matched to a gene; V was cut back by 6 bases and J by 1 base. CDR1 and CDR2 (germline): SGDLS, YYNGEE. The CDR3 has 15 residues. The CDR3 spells CASTREGRGTDTQYF. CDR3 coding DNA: TGTGCCAGCACCCGGGAGGGCCGGGGCACAGATACGCAGTATTTT.

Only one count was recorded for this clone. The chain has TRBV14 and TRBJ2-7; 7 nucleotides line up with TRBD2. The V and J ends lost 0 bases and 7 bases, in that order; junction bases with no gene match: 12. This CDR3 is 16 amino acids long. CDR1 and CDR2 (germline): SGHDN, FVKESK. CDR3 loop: CASSQEGMAGVREQYF. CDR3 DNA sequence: TGTGCCAGCAGCCAAGAAGGCATGGCGGGAGTAAGGGAGCAGTACTTC.

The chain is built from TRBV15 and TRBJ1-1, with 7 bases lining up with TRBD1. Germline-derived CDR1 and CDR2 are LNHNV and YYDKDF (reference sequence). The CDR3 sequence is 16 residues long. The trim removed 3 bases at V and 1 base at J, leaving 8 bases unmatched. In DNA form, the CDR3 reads TGTGCCACCAGCAGGGACAGGTTGGCTGGGAACACTGAAGCTTTCTTT. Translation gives CATSRDRLAGNTEAFF.